The clone carrying this T cell receptor (beta chain) was seen a handful of times. This record belongs to a study of cytomegalovirus exposure and HLA in healthy donors. Germline CDR1 MNHEY, CDR2 SVGAGI. V lost 4 bases, J lost 6 bases, and 7 bases lay in between. The CDR3 has 11 amino acids. Nominally healthy donors were sampled, though unrecorded immune exposures were likely. PCR employed 60 Vbeta and 13 Jbeta primers. The data were produced by immunoSEQ multiplex PCR, yet TCRdb's version contains in-frame clones alone and is incomplete. The sample records about 120,000 clones, about 79% being singletons.

The chain combines TRBV6-5 with TRBJ2-7; D remains ambiguous. The TCR originated in a human donor in good health. Sequenced input: PBMCs. The CDR3 DNA sequence: TGTGCCAGCAGTTTTGCAGGCGAGCAGTACTTC. Translating it yields CASSFAGEQYF.